A selection of T cell receptor beta chains follows, all from one sample in a study of T cells in localized non-small cell lung cancer. Generated by immunoSEQ multiplex PCR, the TCRdb table keeps only in-frame clones and is missing some. The sample includes 52,000 or so clones, 65% to 85% of them seen just once. The material sequenced was peripheral blood mononuclear cells, taken before any cancer treatment. The receptors stem from a man aged 40 to 70 with stage III lung adenocarcinoma. CDR3s include the opening cysteine and the closing phenylalanine or tryptophan. A D gene is named only where the DNA matches it firmly. Clone size is shown for a subset of rows, as once, few, many or a class of expanded clone.

>TRBV6-5|TRBJ2-5|NA|NA
TGTGCCAGGCCGGAGCCGGGCAGAAGGGAGACCCAGTACTTC
CARPEPGRRETQYF
>TRBV12-5|TRBJ1-2|NA|NA
TGTGCTAGTGGTTTGCCCACGGAAGGATTAAGGCGGATTATGGGCTACACCTTC
CASGLPTEGLRRIMGYTF
>TRBV6-5|TRBJ2-4|NA|NA
TGTGCCAGCAGTTACGAGACAGTCTGGTACTTC
CASSYETVWYF
>TRBV2|TRBJ1-5|NA|TRBD1
TGTGCCAGCAGGGGGGACAGGGGGCGCAGTCAGCCCCAGCATTTT
CASRGDRGRSQPQHF
>TRBV7-2|TRBJ2-3|NA|NA
TGTGCCAGCAGCCAAACTCAACTCACAGATACGCAGTATTTT
CASSQTQLTDTQYF
>TRBV2|TRBJ2-3|NA|NA
TGTGCCAGCACGGCTATGGCGGATACGCAGTATTTT
CASTAMADTQYF
>TRBV4-2|TRBJ2-3|NA|TRBD2
TGTGCCAGCAGCCAAGATCAGGCTAGCGGGAGGGGGGATACGCAGTATTTT
CASSQDQASGRGDTQYF
>TRBV9|TRBJ1-2|NA|TRBD1
TGTGCCAGCAGCGTAGGGGCCGGGACAGGAGGCGGCTACACCTTC
CASSVGAGTGGGYTF
>TRBV7-2|TRBJ1-4|NA|NA
TGTGCCAGCAGCTGGAGCTCGACAGGAAATAATGAAAAACTGTTTTTT
CASSWSSTGNNEKLFF
>TRBV7-2|TRBJ1-1|NA|NA
TGTGCCAGCAGGTCAACCTCAGGGGTGAACACTGAAGCTTTCTTT
CASRSTSGVNTEAFF
>TRBV9|TRBJ2-6|few|NA
TGTGCCAGCAGCATTCGACGGGACTCTGGGGCCAACGTCCTGACTTTC
CASSIRRDSGANVLTF
>TRBV6-1|TRBJ1-5|few|TRBD1
TGTGCCAGCGGGGACAGGGGGTTCAATCAGCCCCAGCATTTT
CASGDRGFNQPQHF
>TRBV27|TRBJ1-4|medium-sized|NA
TGTGCCAGCAAATTTGGGGCAGGGCCGAATGAAAAACTGTTTTTT
CASKFGAGPNEKLFF
>TRBV9|TRBJ2-1|once|TRBD2
TGTGCCAGCAGCGTAGGGGACTACTCCTACAATGAGCAGTTCTTC
CASSVGDYSYNEQFF
>TRBV7-2|TRBJ1-5|NA|NA
TGTGCCAGCAGCCTGGGTCCTGAAAATCAGCCCCAGCATTTT
CASSLGPENQPQHF
>TRBV27|TRBJ2-1|NA|NA
TGTGCCAGCAGTGGCTCCGATGGAGTTGAGCAGTTCTTC
CASSGSDGVEQFF
>TRBV19|TRBJ1-5|NA|NA
TGTGCCAGTAGTATCTTCACAGGGTCCCATCAGCCCCAGCATTTT
CASSIFTGSHQPQHF
>TRBV18|TRBJ1-2|NA|TRBD1
TGTGCCAGCTCACCAGAGTCAGGGGGCGGCTATGGCTACACCTTC
CASSPESGGGYGYTF
>TRBV4-2|TRBJ1-6|NA|NA
TGTGCCAGCAGCCAAGATTTTCCAGGCTATAATTCACCCCTCCACTTT
CASSQDFPGYNSPLHF
>TRBV11-2|TRBJ2-5|NA|TRBD2
TGTGCCAGCAGCTCCCGACTAGCCCGGGAGACCCAGTACTTC
CASSSRLARETQYF
>TRBV5-6|TRBJ2-3|NA|NA
TGTGCCAGCATCCTTACGTGGGGGAGGAAAGATACGCAGTATTTT
CASILTWGRKDTQYF
>TRBV27|TRBJ1-5|NA|NA
TGTGCCAGCAGTGCCAGGGGTCAGCCCCAGCATTTT
CASSARGQPQHF
>TRBV11-2|TRBJ2-1|NA|TRBD1
TGTGCCAGCAGACCTCAGGGGGCTGGAGGCGAGCAGTTCTTC
CASRPQGAGGEQFF
>TRBV27|TRBJ2-3|NA|TRBD2
TGTGCCAGCAGTGACCGGGAGGGAGATACGCAGTATTTT
CASSDREGDTQYF
>TRBV2|TRBJ1-5|few|NA
TGTGCCAGCAGCACAGAGGGCAATCAGCCCCAGCATTTT
CASSTEGNQPQHF
>TRBV2|TRBJ2-7|NA|TRBD2
TGTGCCAGCTTTTGGGAGGCTAGCGGAAAATTC
CASFWEASGKF
>TRBV5-1|TRBJ2-1|NA|NA
TGCGCCAGCACCGGGAGTCGTTATGAGCAGTTCTTC
CASTGSRYEQFF
>TRBV5-5|TRBJ2-3|NA|NA
TGTGCCAGCAGCTTGGGAGCCAGCACAGATACGCAGTATTTT
CASSLGASTDTQYF
>TRBV4-1|TRBJ1-2|NA|NA
TGCGCCAGCAGCCAGGCTTCCGAGTATGGCTACACCTTC
CASSQASEYGYTF
>TRBV19|TRBJ1-4|NA|TRBD1
TGTGCCAGTTCTCGACAGGGAGGTAATGAAAAACTGTTTTTT
CASSRQGGNEKLFF
>TRBV11-2|TRBJ2-7|NA|NA
TGTGCCAGCAGCTTAGGGAACTCCTACGAGCAGTACTTC
CASSLGNSYEQYF
>TRBV30|TRBJ1-5|NA|TRBD1
TGTGCCTGGAGCAGGGGGGATGATCAGCCCCAGCATTTT
CAWSRGDDQPQHF
>TRBV5-1|TRBJ1-2|NA|NA
TGCGCCAGCAGCTTGTCGGATGGATCCTACTATGGCTACACCTTC
CASSLSDGSYYGYTF
>TRBV19|TRBJ2-2|NA|NA
TGTGCCAGTAGTATAGATTTCGAGTGGAGCACCGGGGAGCTGTTTTTT
CASSIDFEWSTGELFF
>TRBV7-9|TRBJ2-7|NA|NA
TGTGCCAGCAGCTTGGAATCCGAGCAGTACTTC
CASSLESEQYF
>TRBV19|TRBJ2-5|NA|TRBD1
TGTGCCAGTAGTATGGACAGGGGGCGGGAGACCCAGTACTTC
CASSMDRGRETQYF
>TRBV10-3|TRBJ2-7|NA|NA
TGTGCCATCAGTGAGTCCCCCCCTGGCCGGGACTCTACACGCTACGAGCAGTACTTC
CAISESPPGRDSTRYEQYF
>TRBV7-9|TRBJ2-1|NA|TRBD1
TGTGCCAGCAGCTCCCCGGGACAGGGGTCGTACAATGAGCAGTTCTTC
CASSSPGQGSYNEQFF
>TRBV7-3|TRBJ2-1|NA|NA
TGTGCCAGCAGCTCGGAGGAGGAGCGGGACAATGAGCAGTTCTTC
CASSSEEERDNEQFF
>TRBV6-5|TRBJ2-5|NA|TRBD2
TGTGCCAGCAGCCCAAGGCGGGGGGGCCGGACCCAGTACTTC
CASSPRRGGRTQYF
>TRBV14|TRBJ1-2|NA|TRBD1
TGTGCCAGCAGCCAGAGGGACAGGGGTTATGGCTACACCTTC
CASSQRDRGYGYTF
>TRBV9|TRBJ2-3|NA|NA
TGTGCCAGCAGCGCTAGCACAGATACGCAGTATTTT
CASSASTDTQYF
>TRBV11-3|TRBJ2-1|medium-sized|NA
TGTGCCAGCAGCGTCAGGGGAGCGACCTACAATGAGCAGTTCTTC
CASSVRGATYNEQFF
>TRBV10-1|TRBJ2-1|NA|TRBD1
TGCGCCAGCAGCAAAGGGACAGGGAAAAACAATGAGCAGTTCTTC
CASSKGTGKNNEQFF
>TRBV10-2|TRBJ2-2|few|NA
TGCGCCAGTTGTGGGTTAGGCGGGGAGCTGTTTTTT
CASCGLGGELFF